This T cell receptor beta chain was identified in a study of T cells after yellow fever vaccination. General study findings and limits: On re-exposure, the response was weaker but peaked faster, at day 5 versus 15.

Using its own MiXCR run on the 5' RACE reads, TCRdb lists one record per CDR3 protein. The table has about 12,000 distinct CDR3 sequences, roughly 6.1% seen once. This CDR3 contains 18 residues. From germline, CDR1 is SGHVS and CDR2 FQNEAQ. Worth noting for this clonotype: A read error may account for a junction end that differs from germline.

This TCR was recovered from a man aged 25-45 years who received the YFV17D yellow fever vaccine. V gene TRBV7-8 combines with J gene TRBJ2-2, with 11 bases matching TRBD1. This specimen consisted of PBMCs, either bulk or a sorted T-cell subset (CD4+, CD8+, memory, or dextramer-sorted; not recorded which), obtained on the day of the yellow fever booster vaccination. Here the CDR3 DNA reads TGTGCCTGCAGCTCACGACTCCGGACAGGGGGCGACATCGGGGAGCTGTTTTTT. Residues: CACSSRLRTGGDIGELFF.